The 23 T cell receptor beta chains given below trace back to one sample, sequenced in a study of CD4 T cells in relation to SARS-CoV-2 and coronaviruses. Assay used: immunoSEQ multiplex PCR; TCRdb lists only in-frame clones, some missing. The data contain roughly 17,000 clones, 65% to 85% of them singletons. CD4+ T cells from unexposed donors were obtained before the COVID-19 pandemic (2011-2018). Isolation of CD4+ T cells took place after less than 13 days in culture. These receptors' targets are unknown. Sequencing was done on a sample of CD4+ T cells from PBMCs, cultured in vitro. The receptors come from a human donor in good health.

The chain combines TRBV14 with TRBJ2-6; D is unresolved. V lost 4 bases and J 2 bases, leaving 3 bases between the germline ends. This CDR3 contains 13 residues. Germline V gene data show CDR1 as SGHDN and CDR2 as FVKESK. The CDR3 nucleotides are TGTGCCAGCAGCCGGGCTGGGGCCAACGTCCTGACTTTC. Residues: CASSRAGANVLTF.

This clone has only one observation. The chain couples TRBV5-1 to TRBJ2-7; D is undetermined. This CDR3 is 12 amino acids long. Germline V gene sequence: CDR1 SGHRS, CDR2 YFSETQ. The V and J ends lost 4 bases and 5 bases respectively, with 10 bases between them. The CDR3 nucleotides are TGCGCCAGCAGCGCGGCAAGGAACGAGCAGTACTTC. As protein: CASSAARNEQYF.

This clone showed up just once. V usage is TRBV19 and J usage is TRBJ2-6; TRBD1 agrees at 8 bases. V trimming: 9 bases; J trimming: 2 bases; junction bases outside the gene matches: 6. Germline V lookup: CDR1 LNHDA, CDR2 SQIVND (reference sequence). This CDR3 spans 15 amino acids. The CDR3 bases are TGTGCCAGCAACCCGACAGGGGCTGGGGCCAACGTCCTGACTTTC. Its protein is CASNPTGAGANVLTF.

V usage is TRBV2 and J usage is TRBJ1-6, with D unclear. This CDR3 contains 14 residues. The V gene lost 2 bases and the J gene lost 8 bases, with 10 bases spanning the gap. Germline V CDR1 and CDR2: SNHLY, FYNNEI. The CDR3 nucleotides are TGTGCCAGCAGTGAATTGGGTCGGGATTCACCCCTCCACTTT. It encodes CASSELGRDSPLHF. Using reference TRBV2 and TRBJ1-6 for the parts outside the CDR3, the full variable domain is EPEVTQTPSHQVTQMGQEVILRCVPISNHLYFYWYRQILGQKVEFLVSFYNNEISEKSEIFDDQFSVERPDGSNFTLKIRSTKLEDSAMYFCASSELGRDSPLHFGNGTRLTVT.

V gene TRBV30 combines with J gene TRBJ2-3, with 7 bases fitting TRBD1. There are 14 residues in the CDR3. Per the germline V gene, CDR1 is GTSNPN and CDR2 is SVGIG (reference sequence). The V and J ends lost 2 bases and 6 bases, in that order; junction bases with no gene match: 8. CDR3 in DNA: TGTGCCTGGAGTCTACAGGGGCTCGGGGATACGCAGTATTTT. Translation: CAWSLQGLGDTQYF. Full variable domain (outside the CDR3, taken from reference TRBV30 and TRBJ2-3): SQTIHQWPATLVQPVGSPLSLECTVEGTSNPNLYWYRQAAGRGLQLLFYSVGIGQISSEVPQNLSASRPQDRQFILSSKKLLLSDSGFYLCAWSLQGLGDTQYFGPGTRLTVL.

This chain joins TRBV7-6 and TRBJ1-4; D gene ambiguous. CDR3 length: 15 amino acids. Per germline, CDR1 SGHVS and CDR2 FNYEAQ. Between the trimmed V and J ends, which lost 5 bases and 2 bases, there was a span of 12 bases. CDR3 sequence: CASSPRWGTNEKLFF. CDR3 DNA: TGTGCCAGCAGCCCACGGTGGGGTACTAATGAAAAACTGTTTTTT. The variable domain in full, completed from reference TRBV7-6 and TRBJ1-4, reads GAGVSQSPRYKVTKRGQDVALRCDPISGHVSLYWYRQALGQGPEFLTYFNYEAQQDKSGLPNDRFSAERPEGSISTLTIQRTEQRDSAMYRCASSPRWGTNEKLFFGSGTQLSVL.

The chain joins TRBV19 to TRBJ2-3, with unresolved D. The CDR3 runs 14 residues. Germline CDR1 and CDR2: LNHDA and SQIVND (reference sequence). V was clipped by 6 bases and J by 0 bases, with 10 bases between them. CDR3: CASRSLDSTDTQYF. As DNA, the CDR3 is TGTGCCAGTAGGAGCCTTGATAGCACAGATACGCAGTATTTT.

The J gene is TRBJ1-2, the V gene TRBV6-5; 8 bases line up with TRBD1. V shed 6 bases and J 8 bases; nucleotides not matched to a gene: 11. CDR3 size: 14 residues. The V gene's germline CDR1 is MNHEY and CDR2 SVGAGI. CDR3 region: CASRPGQGSWGYTF. The CDR3 nucleotides are TGTGCCAGCAGACCCGGACAGGGATCATGGGGCTACACCTTC.

The chain employs TRBV3-1 (or the pseudogene TRBV3-2) and TRBJ1-6; 9 bases fit TRBD1. The junction had 12 bases not matched to a gene; V was cut back by 4 bases and J by 8 bases. This CDR3 is built from 17 residues. Germline CDR1 reads LGHDT; CDR2 reads YNNKEL (reference sequence). CDR3 bases: TGTGCCAGCAGCCCATCATATCGGGGACAGGGAGATTCACCCCTCCACTTT. This codes for CASSPSYRGQGDSPLHF.

This clone occurred once. This chain uses TRBV10-3 with TRBJ1-2, with D perhaps TRBD1 (6 bases). Trimming pared 5 bases from V and 5 bases from J, leaving 15 bases between. The CDR3 has 14 residues. Germline V gene data show CDR1 as ENHRY and CDR2 as SYGVKD. CDR3 nucleotides: TGTGCCATCAGTAGCGCAGGGGAGGTTTATGGCTACACCTTC. This gives the protein CAISSAGEVYGYTF.

The chain uses TRBV28 and TRBJ1-5; 7 bases are shared with TRBD1. Germline CDR1 reads MDHEN; CDR2 reads SYDVKM. With V trimmed by 8 bases and J by 9 bases, 10 bases remained unmatched. The CDR3 has 13 residues. The CDR3 DNA reads as TGTGCCAGCGTGACAGGGAGGGGACCGCCCCAGCATTTT. Its translation: CASVTGRGPPQHF.

The chain joins TRBV5-1 to TRBJ2-3; 8 bases fit TRBD1. CDR1 is SGHRS, CDR2 YFSETQ, per germline. The CDR3 is made up of 15 amino acids. J lost 4 bases, V lost 4 bases, and 8 bases had no gene match. In DNA, the CDR3 is TGCGCCAGCAGCGAAGGACAGGGCTGGTCAGATACGCAGTATTTT. This gives the protein CASSEGQGWSDTQYF.

In the case of this clone: Sequence at one end of the junction differs from germline and may be a read error. The chain recombines TRBV12-3 or TRBV12-4 with TRBJ2-4; D is unclear. CDR3 length: 12 residues. CDR3 in DNA: TGTGCCAGCAGTCTAGCCAAAAACATTCAGTACTTC. It encodes CASSLAKNIQYF.

The DNA of the CDR3 is TGCAGTGCTAGGGCAGGGGGGGAGCTGTTTTTT. Translated, it gives CSARAGGELFF. V gene TRBV20-1 combines with J gene TRBJ2-2, with a weak D call TRBD1 (5 bases). The CDR3 consists of 11 residues. Trimming removed 3 bases from V and 8 bases from J, with 7 bases in between. Germline-derived CDR1 and CDR2 are DFQATT and SNEGSKA (reference sequence).

The chain recombines TRBV7-9 with TRBJ2-3, with D tentatively TRBD1 (6 bases). The ends were cut back, 5 bases at V and 3 bases at J, with 9 bases in the middle. CDR1 is SEHNR, CDR2 FQNEAQ, per germline (reference sequence). The CDR3 has 13 residues. CDR3 residues: CASSVTGTDTQYF. The CDR3 coding sequence is TGTGCCAGCAGCGTCACAGGGACAGATACGCAGTATTTT.

The rearrangement joins TRBV5-1 to TRBJ2-1; D might be TRBD2 (6 bases). Looked up from germline, CDR1 is SGHRS and CDR2 is YFSETQ. With 0 bases removed from V and 8 bases from J, the gap between germline ends came to 12 bases. The CDR3 extends over 14 amino acids. The CDR3, as DNA: TGCGCCAGCAGCTTGGGATCGGGAGTCGATGAGCAGTTCTTC. It translates to CASSLGSGVDEQFF.

This chain joins TRBV5-1 and TRBJ1-1, with 9 bases lining up with TRBD1. In germline, CDR1 is SGHRS, CDR2 YFSETQ. CDR3 length equals 14 residues. The junction had 2 bases not matched to a gene; V was cut back by 4 bases and J by 1 base. The CDR3 protein is CASSPGQGNTEAFF. The CDR3 nucleotides are TGCGCCAGCAGCCCGGGACAGGGGAACACTGAAGCTTTCTTT.

The chain couples TRBV15 to TRBJ2-1; possible D gene TRBD1, 6 bases. The germline V and J ends were trimmed by 1 base and 5 bases, with 12 bases remaining between them. This CDR3 has 15 residues. The germline V gene encodes CDR1 LNHNV and CDR2 YYDKDF (reference sequence). CDR3 in amino acids: CATSRGAGANNEQFF. The CDR3 coding sequence is TGTGCCACCAGCAGAGGGGCAGGGGCCAACAATGAGCAGTTCTTC.

The rearrangement joins TRBV21-1 to TRBJ1-5. TRBV21-1 is classified as a pseudogene. This CDR3 has 14 residues. Here the CDR3 reads CASSIRRSNQPQHF. In nucleotides, the CDR3 is TGTGCCAGCAGCATTAGACGGAGCAATCAGCCCCAGCATTTT.

CDR3 DNA sequence: TGTGCCAGTAGTATAACAGAAGCACAAGAGACCCAGTACTTC. Its protein is CASSITEAQETQYF. This sequence joins TRBV19 and TRBJ2-5; D ambiguous. Germline CDR1 and CDR2: LNHDA and SQIVND (reference sequence). V dropped 2 bases and J dropped 2 bases, with 9 bases sitting between them. The CDR3 loop spans 14 amino acids.

This sequence joins TRBV4-1 and TRBJ2-5; 7 bases match TRBD2. The V gene end was trimmed by 6 bases and the J gene end by 6 bases; junction bases not matched to a gene: 13. The V gene's germline CDR1 is MGHRA and CDR2 YSYEKL. The CDR3 covers 15 residues. The CDR3 DNA sequence: TGCGCCAGCAGTCAGGGCGGGGCGGGAGTAAAGACCCAGTACTTC. Protein sequence: CASSQGGAGVKTQYF.

This clone occurred once. This chain joins TRBV11-2 and TRBJ2-3; 9 bases agree with TRBD2. The CDR3 extends over 16 amino acids. Germline CDR1 SGHAT, CDR2 FQNNGV. Trimming at V came to 5 bases and at J to 4 bases, leaving 10 bases not matched to a gene. The CDR3 DNA sequence: TGTGCCAGCAGCAAATTTAGCGGGAGACAAGCAGATACGCAGTATTTT. As protein: CASSKFSGRQADTQYF.

The chain employs TRBV24-1 and TRBJ1-1; perhaps TRBD1 as D (6 bases). The germline V gene has CDR1 KGHDR and CDR2 SFDVKD. The germline V and J ends were trimmed by 4 bases and 8 bases, with 13 bases remaining between them. The CDR3 has 13 residues. The CDR3 reads CATSDPGQREAFF. In nucleotides, the CDR3 is TGTGCCACCAGTGACCCTGGACAGAGAGAAGCTTTCTTT.